The clone carrying this T cell receptor beta chain was detected many times. The entry originates in a study of regulatory T cells in long-lasting Graves disease. Both iRepertoire HTBI primers and Arm-PCR of CDR3 regions were used to build the TCR beta libraries. TCRdb processed the multiplex PCR reads anew with MiXCR; each CDR3 protein has one entry. The table records some 400,000 distinct CDR3 sequences, just under 15% of them present only once. V gave up 5 bases and J gave up 6 bases, with 16 bases separating them. Germline lookup yields CDR1 SQVTM and CDR2 ANQGSEA. The CDR3 is 13 residues long. Stated time point: newly diagnosed GD, antithyroid drugs for less than 3 months. Making the TCR library involved RNA that had been extracted from PBMCs. This same sample was also taken into another study, of T cells in Graves' hyperthyroidism and ophthalmopathy.

The material was peripheral blood mononuclear cells (PBMCs), obtained at new diagnosis, from a patient treated with antithyroid drugs. The chain links TRBV29-1 to TRBJ1-2; tentatively, D is TRBD1 (6 bases). The receptor was derived from a woman in her thirties with Graves disease. In DNA form, the CDR3 reads TGCAGCGTTCCCCGTCGGGGGGGCGATGGCTACACCTTC. Translated, it gives CSVPRRGGDGYTF.